This is a list of T cell receptor beta chains from one sample in a study of blood T cell repertoires in COVID-19. TCRdb's table, derived via immunoSEQ multiplex PCR, lists solely in-frame clones and lacks some. The repertoire holds more than 200,000 clones, with 82% as singletons. Source material: peripheral blood. These TCRs come from an elderly woman with active or convalescent COVID-19. CDR3s include the opening cysteine and the closing phenylalanine or tryptophan. The order of the fields is clone size, D gene, J gene, V gene, CDR3 DNA, CDR3 protein. A D gene is named only where the DNA matches it firmly. For some rows the clone size is stated as once, few or many, or as a class when expanded; others skip it.

NA TRBD1 TRBJ1-2 TRBV15 TGTGCCACCAGCAGAGCACAGGGGGGATATGGCTACACCTTC CATSRAQGGYGYTF
NA NA TRBJ1-3 TRBV18 TGTGCCAGCTCCCCGAAGACTGACTCTGGAAACACCATATATTTT CASSPKTDSGNTIYF
few NA TRBJ1-5 TRBV27 TGTGCCAGCACCTCAGGGGTGACAGAGAATCAGCCCCAGCATTTT CASTSGVTENQPQHF
NA NA TRBJ1-1 TRBV9 TGTGCCAGCAGCGAGACAGTGAACACTGAAGCTTTCTTT CASSETVNTEAFF
NA NA TRBJ1-4 TRBV2 TGTGCCAGCAGCCGGGAGAGTTTTAATGAAAAACTGTTTTTT CASSRESFNEKLFF
NA NA TRBJ1-2 TRBV2 TGTGCCAGCAGTACCGACACGAAAGGTAGCTACACCTTC CASSTDTKGSYTF
once NA TRBJ1-1 TRBV11-3 TGTGCCAGCAGCCGCGGGATGGGGAACACTGAAGCTTTCTTT CASSRGMGNTEAFF
NA TRBD1 TRBJ1-2 TRBV28 TGTGCCAGCAGCCAGGGGGACACTATGGGCGACTATGGCTACACCTTC CASSQGDTMGDYGYTF
once TRBD2 TRBJ2-1 TRBV28 TGTGCCAGCAGTTCCAGCGGGGCCTCCTACAATGAGCAGTTCTTC CASSSSGASYNEQFF
few TRBD1 TRBJ1-2 TRBV6-5 TGTGCCAGCAGTCCGCGACAGGGGGCGGGCTATGGCTACACCTTC CASSPRQGAGYGYTF
few NA TRBJ1-5 TRBV6-5 TGTGCCAGCAGCGAGACAGGATGGTCTAATCAGCCCCAGCATTTT CASSETGWSNQPQHF
NA NA TRBJ2-3 TRBV18 TGTGCCAGCTCACCACGCGGGACAGACACAGATACGCAGTATTTT CASSPRGTDTDTQYF
NA NA TRBJ2-5 TRBV5-1 TGCGCCAGCAGCGGCGACAGCCAAGAGACCCAGTACTTC CASSGDSQETQYF
NA NA TRBJ1-4 TRBV24-1 TGTGCCACCAGTGACTCGCGGGCCCTAAATGAAAAACTGTTTTTT CATSDSRALNEKLFF
NA TRBD2 TRBJ2-1 TRBV5-4 TGTGCCAGCAGTGCAGCGGGAGGGCCCTCCTACAATGAGCAGTTCTTC CASSAAGGPSYNEQFF
NA NA TRBJ2-1 TRBV7-6 TGTGCCAGCAGCCAAGGGGGGGGGACAAACAATGAGCAGTTCTTC CASSQGGGTNNEQFF
NA TRBD1 TRBJ1-5 TRBV5-1 TGCGCCAGCAGCTTGGAGGCAGGGGGCGGTCAGCCCCAGCATTTT CASSLEAGGGQPQHF
NA TRBD1 TRBJ2-7 TRBV28 TGTGCCAGCAGTTCCCACGGGACAGGGGCATACGAGCAGTACTTC CASSSHGTGAYEQYF
NA NA TRBJ1-2 TRBV7-2 TGTGCCAGCAGCCCAAGCGGGGAGAGGGGCTACACCTTC CASSPSGERGYTF
once TRBD1 TRBJ2-1 TRBV10-3 TGTGCCATCAGTGATCCTGAAACGACAGGGTTTACACCTTACTCCTACAATGAGCAGTTCTTC CAISDPETTGFTPYSYNEQFF
NA TRBD2 TRBJ2-2 TRBV28 TGTGCCACAAGGGGTAGCGGGTTGAACACCGGGGAGCTGTTTTTT CATRGSGLNTGELFF
NA NA TRBJ1-2 TRBV30 TGTGCCTGGAGTGGCCTGACAGGATGGGGCTACACCTTC CAWSGLTGWGYTF
NA NA TRBJ1-1 TRBV28 TGTGCCACGCGGAGGGCCGGATCCACTGAAGCTTTCTTT CATRRAGSTEAFF
NA TRBD1 TRBJ1-1 TRBV7-9 TGTGCCAGCAAACAGGGGCGAAACACTGAAGCTTTCTTT CASKQGRNTEAFF
NA NA TRBJ2-1 TRBV24-1 TGTGCCACCAGCTCCGGCGGGGGCCCCTACAATGAGCAGTTCTTC CATSSGGGPYNEQFF
NA TRBD1 TRBJ2-3 TRBV7-9 TGTGCCAGCAGCATGGCCGGGACAGGTATCGGGGATACGCAGTATTTT CASSMAGTGIGDTQYF
NA NA TRBJ1-3 TRBV5-1 TGCGCCAGCAGCTTGGGCCCCAGGGGAGAGGGAAACACCATATATTTT CASSLGPRGEGNTIYF
NA NA TRBJ2-1 TRBV9 TGTGCCAGCAGCGAGAGACTGGCCGCGGAGCAGTTCTTC CASSERLAAEQFF
once NA TRBJ1-2 TRBV6-5 TGTGCCAGCAGTCCTAGACAGACCCTTAACTATGGCTACACCTTC CASSPRQTLNYGYTF
NA TRBD1 TRBJ1-3 TRBV28 TGTGCCAGCAGTGTTAATACAGGGGGTGGAAACACCATATATTTT CASSVNTGGGNTIYF
NA TRBD2 TRBJ2-5 TRBV19 TGTGCCAGTAGTATGGGCGGGGGTCACCAAGAGACCCAGTACTTC CASSMGGGHQETQYF
NA NA TRBJ2-3 TRBV30 TGTGCCTGGAGTGGGCATCACACAGATACGCAGTATTTT CAWSGHHTDTQYF
NA TRBD1 TRBJ2-3 TRBV2 TGTGCCAGCAAGGGGCAAAGACAGGGAAAAGAAGATACGCAGTATTTT CASKGQRQGKEDTQYF
NA NA TRBJ2-7 TRBV5-1 TGCGCCAGCCACGAGGGCTACGAGCAGTACTTC CASHEGYEQYF
NA NA TRBJ1-5 TRBV2 TGTGCCAGCAGTGAATGGTCAGAAGTTCAGCCCCAGCATTTT CASSEWSEVQPQHF
NA NA TRBJ2-5 TRBV7-7 TGTGCTAGCAGCTTTGATCAGGGAGAGACCCAGTACTTC CASSFDQGETQYF
NA TRBD1 TRBJ1-2 TRBV6-1 TGTGCCAGCAGTGAAAGGGCCCCGGGACAGGGGTATGGCTACACCTTC CASSERAPGQGYGYTF
many NA TRBJ1-1 TRBV29-1 TGCAGCGTTGACGGACAGCGGAACACTGAAGCTTTCTTT CSVDGQRNTEAFF
NA NA TRBJ2-3 TRBV2 TGTGCCAGCAGTGAATCGATAGCTTCTGATACGCAGTATTTT CASSESIASDTQYF
NA TRBD2 TRBJ2-7 TRBV6-5 TGTGCCAGCACCCAGCTAGCGGGGGTGTCCTACGAGCAGTACTTC CASTQLAGVSYEQYF
NA NA TRBJ1-1 TRBV3-1/TRBV3-2 TGTGCCAGCCGAGCCGACACTGAAGCTTTCTTT CASRADTEAFF